This TCR beta chain is from a study of blood T cells in healthy people across ages (dated by TCRdb to the mid-2010s). Some background on the complete study: In model experiments, template switching captured about one uniquely barcoded TCR beta cDNA molecule for every two T cells. To avoid experimental bias, donors of different ages were spread randomly across the sequencing lanes. To track age-related changes in TCR beta repertoire diversity, the study relied on deep sequencing normalized with unique cDNA molecular identifiers. For two donors (one aged 18 to 29 and one aged 80 or older), the study analyzed two additional independent replicas of 1 million unique cDNA reads from the same blood draw. Donors were grouped into four age groups: young (average 16 years), middle-aged (under 40), aged (roughly 62) and long-lived (around 82).

The CDR3 holds 16 amino acids from the cysteine to the phenylalanine. The sequence is cut down to CDR3 DNA, 48 bases in frame from base 1. V and J are truncated by 0 bases and 3 bases respectively, leaving an intervening sequence of 16 bases. According to the germline V gene, CDR1 reads SQVTM and CDR2 reads ANQGSEA. Libraries were built with 5' RACE. Sequencing relied on an Illumina HiSeq 2500. A second PCR of roughly 7 to 11 cycles was run with a J-beta primer mix and a sample-barcoded 5' primer. Each TCR beta cDNA molecule received a unique molecular identifier from a template-switch 5' adaptor carrying 12 random nucleotides. Each sample yielded at least 3 million CDR3-containing paired-end reads. The Mint cDNA synthesis kit, primed by a TRBC-specific oligonucleotide, was used to synthesize first-strand cDNA from all RNA. Following uracil-DNA glycosylase treatment, all cDNA underwent a first 18-cycle PCR with the universal primers M1SS and BC2_uni_R. On the authors' methods: For normalization, 1 million high-quality reads, each with a distinct molecular identifier, were randomly selected from each sample. Reads with shared molecular identifiers were discarded instead of being binned into consensus sequences. MiTCR, set to a Q25 quality threshold and the strictest error-elimination algorithm, was used for CDR3 identification, clonotype clustering and error correction. A nonparametric unseen species model with Euler transformation was used to estimate a lower bound on total TCR beta diversity. The public reads were run again by TCRdb, first through fastp at Q25 and then through MiXCR, and only productive beta chains were kept. CDR3 protein sequences are deduplicated, and each keeps its most common genes and DNA. TCRdb, not the authors, supplied the V and J calls. For this sample the table gives hundreds of thousands of distinct CDR3 sequences, of which roughly 48% were detected only once. The top ten constitute around 23% of the sample.

What the authors observed across the whole study: As age increased, observed TCR beta diversity per million T cells dropped in a roughly linear way, and a significant reduction was already evident by age 40. Estimates of total diversity from one million sequenced T cells were regarded as lower bounds and underestimates. There was a strong correlation between observed TCR beta diversity and the percentage of naive T cells measured by flow cytometry. The CMV infection status of donors was not known, potentially confounding age-related changes in expanded clonotypes. Conclusive comparison of naive and antigen-experienced compartments was prevented by the profiling of bulk unsorted PBMCs. Compared with the aged group, more naive CD4+ T cells, fewer expanded clones and increased TCR diversity were shown by the long-lived group, suggesting age selection.

Points on this clonotype: The antigen this receptor binds is unknown. The input lacks base qualities; no much larger clone sits a single base away.

Systemically healthy Caucasian individuals from Russia, 39 in total and aged roughly 6 to 95 years, were included as donors. Approximately 9 milliliters of peripheral blood were collected from each donor into EDTA-treated Vacutainer tubes. Ficoll-Paque density-gradient centrifugation was used to isolate PBMCs, with at least 6.5 million per sample. Trizol reagent was used to extract total RNA from PBMCs, with at least 6 micrograms per sample. For every donor, flow cytometry on a PBMC aliquot measured the percentage of naive CD45RAhigh/CD27high T cells. Material: blood. The rearrangement combines TRBV29-1 with TRBJ2-3, with a tentative D gene TRBD2 over 6 matching bases. This TCR came from a man older than 75 in good health. For the CDR3, the sequence is CSVEDLSGGKTDTQYF. In nucleotides, the sequence is TGCAGCGTTGAAGATCTGTCCGGGGGAAAAACAGATACGCAGTATTTT.